This paragraph reports one T cell receptor (beta chain). The antigen is unknown. The data stem from a study of T cells in localized non-small cell lung cancer. General study findings and limits: Analysis by sequencing included only one tumor region, so heterogeneity remains possible. Adjacent lung tissue had a median roughly 62 of the top 100 clones found in the tumor. Uninvolved adjacent lung showed peak T cell clonality, exceeding tumor.

Method: immunoSEQ multiplex PCR; TCRdb's copy keeps in-frame clones and lacks some. In the table there are 40,000 or so clones, roughly 86% of which are singletons. The CDR3 sequence is 16 residues long. The sequences come from peripheral blood, collected before any cancer treatment. The sequence derives from a man between 35 and 75 years old with stage I lung adenocarcinoma. The rearrangement uses TRBV21-1 and TRBJ2-1. TRBV21-1 is a pseudogene. CDR3 DNA sequence: TGTGCCAGCAGCAAAGTGGGCAGGGAGCGGTACAATGAGCAGTTCTTC. It translates to CASSKVGRERYNEQFF.